These 12 T cell receptor beta chains share one sample of origin, sequenced in a study of CD8 T cells in ankylosing spondylitis. TCRdb re-derived calls from the 5' RACE reads in MiXCR, one entry per CDR3 protein. The table has around 300,000 distinct CDR3 sequences, roughly 15% seen once. Specimen: blood, either unsorted or a sorted T cell fraction (not recorded which). These receptor sequences come from a male donor with ankylosing spondylitis or in good health (not recorded which).

This clonotype was counted only a few times. The V and J genes are TRBV5-1 and TRBJ2-7; D is unclear. From germline, CDR1 is SGHRS and CDR2 YFSETQ. The CDR3 is 12 amino acids. V was cut by 3 bases and J by 1 base, with 5 bases left in between. CDR3 DNA: TGCGCCAGCAGCTCTCAGTCCTACGAGCAGTACTTC. It yields the protein CASSSQSYEQYF.

This chain uses TRBV11-1 with TRBJ2-2, with D perhaps matching TRBD1 (6 bases). The CDR3 is 16 residues long. CDR1 and CDR2 from the germline V gene are SGHAT and FQDESV (reference sequence). Trimming pared 1 base from V and 3 bases from J, leaving 12 bases between. CDR3 residues: CASSLEQGMYTGELFF. DNA for the CDR3: TGTGCCAGCAGCTTAGAACAGGGAATGTACACCGGGGAGCTGTTTTTT.

The chain joins TRBV12-3 or TRBV12-4 to TRBJ1-1, with D perhaps matching TRBD1 (5 bases). The CDR3 covers 14 residues. The V gene lost 5 bases and the J gene lost 4 bases, with 14 bases spanning the gap. CDR3 nucleotide sequence: TGTGCCAGCAGTCCCGTGAGTAGGGGCACTGAAGCTTTCTTT. It specifies CASSPVSRGTEAFF.

This clonotype has only a few counts. J is TRBJ2-2 and V is TRBV19; 9 positions match TRBD1. The CDR3 sequence is 17 residues long. Germline assignment: CDR1 LNHDA and CDR2 SQIVND (reference sequence). V lost 2 bases and J lost 3; bases outside the gene matches: 7. CDR3 sequence (DNA): TGTGCCAGTAGTATATCCGGGGGGACAGGGCACACCGGGGAGCTGTTTTTT. Translating gives CASSISGGTGHTGELFF.

In its sample, this clonotype was seen a few times. The chain joins TRBV6-5 to TRBJ1-6; D ambiguous. The CDR3 is 17 amino acids. Germline CDR1 and CDR2: MNHEY and SVGAGI. The V and J ends lost 0 bases and 9 bases respectively, with 18 bases between them. CDR3 residues: CASSYSGSKEGGSPLHF. The CDR3 nucleotides are TGTGCCAGCAGTTACTCGGGGTCAAAGGAGGGAGGTTCACCCCTCCACTTT.

Many counts were recorded for this clonotype. The V call is TRBV6-2 or TRBV6-3, the J call TRBJ2-2, with TRBD2 identical over 8 bases. The CDR3 extends over 15 amino acids. V was clipped by 5 bases and J by 0 bases; unmatched bases: 2. CDR1 and CDR2 from the germline V gene are MNHEY and SVGEGT. DNA of the CDR3: TGTGCCAGCAGTGTGGGACTAGCGAACACCGGGGAGCTGTTTTTT. Protein: CASSVGLANTGELFF.

This clonotype has just a few counts. The rearrangement uses TRBV6-2 or TRBV6-3 and TRBJ2-5, with D possibly matching TRBD2 (5 bases). Between the trimmed V and J ends, which lost 8 bases and 5 bases, there was a span of 9 bases. Germline CDR1 is MNHEY and CDR2 is SVGEGT. The length of the CDR3 is 11 residues. The CDR3 DNA reads TGTGCCAGCGGTCGCGGGGAGACCCAGTACTTC. As protein: CASGRGETQYF.

The rearrangement links TRBV5-1 to TRBJ2-1; perhaps TRBD1 as D (6 bases). V shed 7 bases and J shed 10 bases, with 27 bases lying between them. The length of the CDR3 is 16 residues. Germline V gene lookup returns CDR1 SGHRS and CDR2 YFSETQ. CDR3 DNA sequence: TGCGCCAGCGGGACACGCTCCAGCGGAGAGAGCTGGGAGCAGTTCTTC. Translated: CASGTRSSGESWEQFF.

The table lists this clonotype with many counts. The DNA of the CDR3 is TGCAGCGTGGGCCTACAGGCCCCGGGCGGTGAAGCTTTCTTT. Protein sequence: CSVGLQAPGGEAFF. This chain connects TRBV29-1 to TRBJ1-1; D is perhaps TRBD1 (5 bases). Trimming cost V 6 bases and J 7 bases, with 21 bases left between them. Per the germline V gene, CDR1 is SQVTM and CDR2 is ANQGSEA. The CDR3 loop spans 14 amino acids.

This clonotype was seen repeatedly, ten times or more. The chain carries TRBV14 and TRBJ2-2; maybe TRBD2 (6 bases). Trimming cost V 7 bases and J 2 bases, with 11 bases left between them. The CDR3 has 14 amino acids. The V gene's germline CDR1 is SGHDN and CDR2 FVKESK. CDR3: CASKRRDNTGELFF. The CDR3 DNA reads as TGTGCCAGCAAGAGGAGGGATAACACCGGGGAGCTGTTTTTT.

This clonotype was seen repeatedly, ten times or more. Here the CDR3 reads CASSLDGGSSYNEQFF. CDR3 coding DNA: TGTGCCAGCAGCTTAGATGGCGGAAGCTCCTACAATGAGCAGTTCTTC. The rearrangement uses TRBV11-2 and TRBJ2-1; D is unresolved. V was trimmed by 0 bases and J by 0 bases, leaving 9 bases between them. The V gene's germline CDR1 is SGHAT and CDR2 FQNNGV. This CDR3 region has 16 residues.

V and J are TRBV5-1 and TRBJ2-3, with D perhaps TRBD1 or TRBD2 (6 bases each). CDR3 length equals 15 residues. From germline, CDR1 is SGHRS and CDR2 YFSETQ. V lost 4 bases and J lost 1, with 13 bases in between. Here the CDR3 DNA reads TGCGCCAGCAGCCCCCCAAGGGGGGGCACAGATACGCAGTATTTT. It encodes CASSPPRGGTDTQYF.